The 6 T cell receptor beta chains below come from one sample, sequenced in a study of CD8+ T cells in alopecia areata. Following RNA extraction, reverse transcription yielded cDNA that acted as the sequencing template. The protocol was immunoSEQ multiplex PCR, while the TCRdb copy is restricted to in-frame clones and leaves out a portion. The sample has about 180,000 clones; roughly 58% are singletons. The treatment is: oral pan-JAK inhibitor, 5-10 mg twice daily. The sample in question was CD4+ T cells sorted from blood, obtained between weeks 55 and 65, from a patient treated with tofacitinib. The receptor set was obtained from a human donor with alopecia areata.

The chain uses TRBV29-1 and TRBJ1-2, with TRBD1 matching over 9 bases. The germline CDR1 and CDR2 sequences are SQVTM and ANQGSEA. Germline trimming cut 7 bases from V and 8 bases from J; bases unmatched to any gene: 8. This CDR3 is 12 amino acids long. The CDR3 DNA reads TGCAGCGCGAACAGGGGGCTTGACGGCTACACCTTC. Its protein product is CSANRGLDGYTF.

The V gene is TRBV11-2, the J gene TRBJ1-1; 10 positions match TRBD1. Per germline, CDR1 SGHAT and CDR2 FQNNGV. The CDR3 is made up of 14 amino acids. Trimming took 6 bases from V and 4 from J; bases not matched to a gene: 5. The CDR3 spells CASSRDRGSTEAFF. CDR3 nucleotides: TGTGCCAGCAGTAGGGACAGGGGTAGCACTGAAGCTTTCTTT.

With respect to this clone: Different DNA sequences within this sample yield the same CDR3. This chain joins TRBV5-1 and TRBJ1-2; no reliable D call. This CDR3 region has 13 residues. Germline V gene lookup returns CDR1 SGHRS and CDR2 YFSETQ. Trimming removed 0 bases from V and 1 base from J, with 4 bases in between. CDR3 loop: CASSLADNYGYTF. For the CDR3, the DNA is TGCGCCAGCAGCTTGGCCGATAACTATGGCTACACCTTC.

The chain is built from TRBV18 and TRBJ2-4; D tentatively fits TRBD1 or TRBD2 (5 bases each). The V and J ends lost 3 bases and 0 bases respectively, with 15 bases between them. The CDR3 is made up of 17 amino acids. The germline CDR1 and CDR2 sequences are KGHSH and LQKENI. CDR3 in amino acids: CASSPRDETLAKNIQYF. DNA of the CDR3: TGTGCCAGCTCACCCAGGGACGAGACTTTAGCCAAAAACATTCAGTACTTC.

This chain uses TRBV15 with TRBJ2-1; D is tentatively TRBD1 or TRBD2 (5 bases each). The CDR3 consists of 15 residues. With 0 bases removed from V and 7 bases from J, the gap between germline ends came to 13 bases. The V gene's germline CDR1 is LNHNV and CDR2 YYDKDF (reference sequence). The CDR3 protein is CATSRDVGVGNEQFF. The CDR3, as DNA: TGTGCCACCAGCAGAGATGTGGGGGTGGGAAATGAGCAGTTCTTC.

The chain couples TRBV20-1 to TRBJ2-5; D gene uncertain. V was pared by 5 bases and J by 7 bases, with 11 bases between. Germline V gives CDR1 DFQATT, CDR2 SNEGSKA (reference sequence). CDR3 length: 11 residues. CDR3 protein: CSAGMGRTQYF. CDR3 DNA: TGCAGTGCTGGAATGGGTAGGACCCAGTACTTC.